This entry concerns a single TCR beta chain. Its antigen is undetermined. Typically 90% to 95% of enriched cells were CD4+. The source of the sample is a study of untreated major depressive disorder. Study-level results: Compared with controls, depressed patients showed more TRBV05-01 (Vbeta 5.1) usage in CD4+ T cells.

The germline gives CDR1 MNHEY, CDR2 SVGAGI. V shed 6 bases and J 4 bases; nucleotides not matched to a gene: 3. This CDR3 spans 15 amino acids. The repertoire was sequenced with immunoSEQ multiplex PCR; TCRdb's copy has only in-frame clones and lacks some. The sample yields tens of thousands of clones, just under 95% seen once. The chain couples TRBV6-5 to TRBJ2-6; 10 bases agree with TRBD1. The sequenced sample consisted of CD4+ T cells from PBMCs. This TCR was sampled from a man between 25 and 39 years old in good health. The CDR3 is CASRGQGTGANVLTF. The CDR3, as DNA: TGTGCCAGCAGGGGACAGGGGACCGGGGCCAACGTCCTGACTTTC.